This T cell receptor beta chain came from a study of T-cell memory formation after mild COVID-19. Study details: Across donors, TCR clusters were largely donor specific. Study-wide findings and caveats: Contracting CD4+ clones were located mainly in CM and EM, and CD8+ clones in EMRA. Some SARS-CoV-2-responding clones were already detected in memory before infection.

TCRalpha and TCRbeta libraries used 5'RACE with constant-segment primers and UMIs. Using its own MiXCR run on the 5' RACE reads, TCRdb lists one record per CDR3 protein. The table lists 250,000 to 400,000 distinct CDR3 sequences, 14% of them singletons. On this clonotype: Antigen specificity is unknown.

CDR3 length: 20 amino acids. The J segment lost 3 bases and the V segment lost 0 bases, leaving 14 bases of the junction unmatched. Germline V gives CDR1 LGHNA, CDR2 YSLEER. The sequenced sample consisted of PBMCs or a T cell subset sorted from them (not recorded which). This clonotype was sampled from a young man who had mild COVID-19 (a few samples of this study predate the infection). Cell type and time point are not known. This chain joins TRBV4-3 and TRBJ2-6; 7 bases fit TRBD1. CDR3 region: CASSQDPPGQQLYGANVLTF. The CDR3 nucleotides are TGCGCCAGCAGCCAAGATCCTCCGGGACAGCAACTTTATGGGGCCAACGTCCTGACTTTC.